This entry features one T cell receptor (beta chain) sequence. The data derive from a study of patients and donors after allogeneic stem cell transplantation. The CDR3 runs 12 residues. V lost 5 bases, J lost 12 bases, and 5 bases stayed unmatched. Germline V gene lookup returns CDR1 MNHEY and CDR2 SMNVEV (reference sequence). TCRdb processed the RT-PCR reads anew with MiXCR; each CDR3 protein has one entry. The sample holds roughly 880,000 distinct CDR3 sequences, 15% to 20% seen once. Sequenced: blood, either unsorted or a sorted T cell fraction (not recorded which). The J gene is TRBJ2-1, the V gene TRBV27; 9 bases map to TRBD1. This receptor was identified in a human donor who was either an allogeneic HSCT recipient or a stem cell or donor lymphocyte infusion donor (not recorded which). It is not recorded whose cells these are; they may come from a transplant donor. This CDR3 is CASSNGQGRQFF. CDR3 nucleotides: TGTGCCAGCAGTAACGGACAGGGGCGGCAGTTCTTC.